The 7 T cell receptor beta chains below were found in one sample sequenced in a study of memory CD4+ T cells and cytomegalovirus serostatus. Single viable CD3+CD4+CD8-CD45RO+ cells were sorted as the memory CD4+ T cells. Method: immunoSEQ multiplex PCR; TCRdb's copy keeps in-frame clones and lacks some. The table includes approximately 52,000 clones, roughly 78% detected once. The sequencing sample was made of memory CD4+ T cells from blood. The receptors originated from an adult in good health and CMV-seronegative.

This clone has a handful of counts. This sequence joins TRBV4-1 and TRBJ2-7, with D possibly TRBD1 on 7 matching bases. Trimming took 0 bases from V and 7 from J, leaving 13 bases between them. CDR1 is MGHRA and CDR2 is YSYEKL in the germline V gene. The CDR3 has 14 amino acids. The CDR3, as DNA: TGCGCCAGCAGCCAAGAGACCAGGGGGACTGAGCAGTACTTC. Amino acid sequence: CASSQETRGTEQYF.

CDR3 protein: CASSLKVGGSNSPLHF. CDR3 in DNA: TGCGCCAGCAGCTTGAAGGTAGGGGGATCCAATTCACCCCTCCACTTT. The rearrangement joins TRBV5-1 to TRBJ1-6, with D maybe TRBD1 (6 bases). Germline V gene data show CDR1 as SGHRS and CDR2 as YFSETQ. V was shortened by 1 base and J by 7 bases, with 15 bases between the two germline ends. The CDR3 sequence is 16 residues long.

To note about this clone: At one boundary the junction diverges from the germline segment, which might be a read error. This sequence joins TRBV4-1 and TRBJ1-6; D remains ambiguous. This CDR3 region has 14 residues. Germline-derived CDR1 and CDR2 are MGHRA and YSYEKL. The CDR3 sequence is CASSQGGQDSPLRF. The CDR3 DNA follows: TGCGCCAGCAGCCAAGGAGGGCAGGATTCACCCCTCCGCTTT.

The CDR3 loop is CSVVGHSFSYEQYF. DNA for the CDR3: TGCAGCGTTGTAGGGCACAGCTTCTCCTACGAGCAGTACTTC. The rearrangement links TRBV29-1 to TRBJ2-7; no clear D gene. Trimming cost V 4 bases and J 0 bases, with 13 bases left between them. This CDR3 comprises 14 residues. Germline lookup yields CDR1 SQVTM and CDR2 ANQGSEA.

V is TRBV13 and J is TRBJ1-1; 10 bases match TRBD1. The CDR3 extends over 17 amino acids. The germline gives CDR1 PRHDT, CDR2 FYEKMQ (reference sequence). With 4 bases clipped from V and 3 bases from J, the junction kept 11 bases outside the gene matches. In DNA, the CDR3 is TGTGCCAGCAGCTCCGCCGAGACAGGGGGCGCGTACACTGAAGCTTTCTTT. This codes for CASSSAETGGAYTEAFF. The full variable domain, completed using reference TRBV13 and TRBJ1-1, is AAGVIQSPRHLIKEKRETATLKCYPIPRHDTVYWYQQGPGQDPQFLISFYEKMQSDKGSIPDRFSAQQFSDYHSELNMSSLELGDSALYFCASSSAETGGAYTEAFFGQGTRLTVV.

The V call is TRBV7-2, the J call TRBJ2-5; D is perhaps TRBD1 (6 bases). With 5 bases removed from V and 5 bases from J, the gap between germline ends came to 21 bases. The CDR3 is 16 amino acids. The V gene's germline CDR1 is SGHTA and CDR2 FQGNSA. The CDR3 loop reads CASSPPGTTMLETQYF. The CDR3 DNA is TGTGCCAGCAGCCCCCCCGGGACAACGATGCTGGAGACCCAGTACTTC.

The chain has TRBV5-1 and TRBJ2-3, with unresolved D. Germline CDR1 and CDR2: SGHRS and YFSETQ. The CDR3 sequence is 14 residues long. V was trimmed by 0 bases and J by 1 base, leaving 6 bases between them. The CDR3 DNA sequence: TGCGCCAGCAGCTTGGGTGACGGCACAGATACGCAGTATTTT. Its translation: CASSLGDGTDTQYF.